One sample yielded the 31 T cell receptor beta chains listed below, sequenced in a study of blood T cell repertoires in COVID-19. Repertoires were generated with immunoSEQ multiplex PCR, while TCRdb's copy carries only in-frame clones and drops some. Altogether 150,000 to 200,000 clones are present, 82% being singletons, with the ten largest covering about 5%. Material: PBMCs or T cells enriched from blood (not recorded which). The receptors derive from a woman aged 60-70 years with acute COVID-19.

The chain carries TRBV7-2 and TRBJ2-2; no definite D call. V lost 4 bases to trimming and J lost 4 bases, with 10 bases between them. The germline CDR1 and CDR2 sequences are SGHTA and FQGNSA. The CDR3 totals 14 residues. The CDR3 is CASSSITGTGELFF. Here the CDR3 DNA reads TGTGCCAGCAGCTCCATAACCGGCACCGGGGAGCTGTTTTTT.

The chain carries TRBV27 and TRBJ1-6; TRBD1 aligns across 11 bases. J gave up 15 bases and V 5 bases, and 15 bases lay outside the gene matches. Germline CDR1 MNHEY, CDR2 SMNVEV (reference sequence). The CDR3 totals 16 residues. The CDR3 loop is CASSPYQGTGGRGLHF. The CDR3 nucleotides are TGTGCCAGCAGTCCCTATCAGGGGACAGGGGGAAGAGGCCTCCACTTT.

V gene TRBV4-3 combines with J gene TRBJ1-5; D is unclear. From germline, CDR1 is LGHNA and CDR2 YSLEER. Trimming left V 0 bases short and J 7 bases short, with 7 bases between. The CDR3 is 13 amino acids. CDR3 bases: TGCGCCAGCAGCCAAGATGCGGGACAGCCCCAGCATTTT. It encodes CASSQDAGQPQHF.

The CDR3 here is CASSGSGLSHEQYF. CDR3 bases: TGTGCCAGCAGCGGCTCGGGACTAAGCCACGAGCAGTACTTC. V is TRBV27 and J is TRBJ2-7; 7 positions match TRBD2. Germline assignment: CDR1 MNHEY and CDR2 SMNVEV (reference sequence). The CDR3 contains 14 residues. J was trimmed by 5 bases and V by 6 bases; bases with no gene match: 10.

The chain recombines TRBV3-1 (or the pseudogene TRBV3-2) with TRBJ1-1; no firm D call. V gave up 1 base and J gave up 7 bases, with 13 bases separating them. This CDR3 is 14 amino acids long. The germline V gene has CDR1 LGHDT and CDR2 YNNKEL (reference sequence). CDR3 in DNA: TGTGCCAGCAGCCAAGTCTCCGTACGGGGTGAAGCTTTCTTT. It yields the protein CASSQVSVRGEAFF.

This chain joins TRBV2 and TRBJ2-7; 11 nucleotides match TRBD2. The CDR3 contains 17 residues. The V and J ends lost 8 bases and 0 bases, in that order; junction bases with no gene match: 12. The germline V gene has CDR1 SNHLY and CDR2 FYNNEI. As DNA, the CDR3 is TGTGCCAGCCCGATGAGGCTAGCGGGGGGAAGCTCCTACGAGCAGTACTTC. Its protein product is CASPMRLAGGSSYEQYF. The variable domain in full, completed from reference TRBV2 and TRBJ2-7, reads EPEVTQTPSHQVTQMGQEVILRCVPISNHLYFYWYRQILGQKVEFLVSFYNNEISEKSEIFDDQFSVERPDGSNFTLKIRSTKLEDSAMYFCASPMRLAGGSSYEQYFGPGTRLTVT.

CDR3 DNA: TGTGCCAGCAGCTTAACAGGGTCGGGGAAGAATGAGCAGTTCTTC. Translating gives CASSLTGSGKNEQFF. This rearrangement joins TRBV7-6 to TRBJ2-1; TRBD1 might be the D (6 bases). The V gene's germline CDR1 is SGHVS and CDR2 FNYEAQ. The CDR3 has 15 residues. V lost 2 bases and J 7 bases, leaving 15 bases between the germline ends.

The rearrangement joins TRBV6-5 to TRBJ1-2; no clear D. V lost 7 bases and J lost 5, with 14 bases in between. Per germline, CDR1 MNHEY and CDR2 SVGAGI. CDR3 length: 13 amino acids. CDR3 sequence reads: CASTRGLGYGYTF. CDR3 in DNA: TGTGCCAGCACTCGGGGATTAGGGTATGGCTACACCTTC.

The chain combines TRBV11-2 with TRBJ1-2; D is possibly TRBD1 (5 bases). The CDR3 length is 13 residues. Germline assignment: CDR1 SGHAT and CDR2 FQNNGV. V was pared by 5 bases and J by 6 bases, with 13 bases between. The CDR3 DNA follows: TGTGCCAGCAGCCCCCGGGGCGGGAATGGCTACACCTTC. The encoded protein is CASSPRGGNGYTF.

The chain employs TRBV6-2 or TRBV6-3 and TRBJ1-2; a possible D gene is TRBD1 (6 bases). Germline loops: CDR1 MNHEY, CDR2 SVGEGT. Between the trimmed V and J ends, which lost 4 bases and 6 bases, there was a span of 12 bases. The CDR3 spans 13 residues. CDR3 nucleotides: TGTGCCAGCAGTTTGGACAAGGGGGATGGCTACACCTTC. Translating it yields CASSLDKGDGYTF.

The V and J genes are TRBV3-1 (or the pseudogene TRBV3-2) and TRBJ2-7, with TRBD2 matching over 8 bases. Per the germline V gene, CDR1 is LGHDT and CDR2 is YNNKEL (reference sequence). This CDR3 is built from 14 residues. V was clipped by 6 bases and J by 3 bases; unmatched bases: 7. The CDR3 here is CASRLGLGIYEQYF. The CDR3, as DNA: TGTGCCAGCAGGCTGGGACTAGGAATCTACGAGCAGTACTTC.

The rearrangement links TRBV6-2 or TRBV6-3 to TRBJ1-2, with 10 bases lining up with TRBD1. The CDR3 has 16 residues. CDR1 MNHEY and CDR2 SVGEGT come from the germline V gene. The junction had 11 bases not matched to a gene; V was cut back by 6 bases and J by 4 bases. The CDR3 loop is CASSRLSGTGVYGYTF. DNA of the CDR3: TGTGCCAGCAGCCGACTCTCCGGGACAGGGGTCTATGGCTACACCTTC.

The chain joins TRBV7-2 to TRBJ2-1; D is perhaps TRBD2 (6 bases). The germline V gene encodes CDR1 SGHTA and CDR2 FQGNSA. V dropped 5 bases and J dropped 6 bases, with 11 bases sitting between them. This CDR3 region has 13 residues. CDR3 nucleotide sequence: TGTGCCAGCAGCCCGGGACTTCGCAATGAGCAGTTCTTC. Amino acid sequence: CASSPGLRNEQFF.

This chain uses TRBV6-4 with TRBJ1-2, with a possible D match to TRBD1 (6 bases). Per germline, CDR1 MRHNA and CDR2 SNTAGT. Trimming removed 4 bases from V and 2 bases from J, with 20 bases in between. The CDR3 totals 17 residues. In DNA, the CDR3 is TGTGCCAGCAGTGCATCCGCCTTAAGTACAGGGAACTATGGCTACACCTTC. It is translated as CASSASALSTGNYGYTF.

The rearrangement uses TRBV18 and TRBJ1-3, with D uncertain. Germline assignment: CDR1 KGHSH and CDR2 LQKENI. This CDR3 spans 15 amino acids. Between the trimmed V and J ends, which lost 2 bases and 0 bases, there was a span of 8 bases. The CDR3 is CASSPTEISGNTIYF. The CDR3 DNA reads as TGTGCCAGCTCACCAACAGAGATCTCTGGAAACACCATATATTTT.

The chain has TRBV6-4 and TRBJ1-5, with 11 bases identical to TRBD1. The V gene's germline CDR1 is MRHNA and CDR2 SNTAGT. J lost 7 bases, V lost 4 bases, and 0 bases had no gene match. This CDR3 comprises 13 residues. The CDR3 DNA is TGTGCCAGCAGTGGGGACAGGGGGCAGCCCCAGCATTTT. Translation gives CASSGDRGQPQHF.

The chain combines TRBV12-5 with TRBJ2-7; 7 bases agree with TRBD1. The CDR3 contains 15 residues. The V gene's germline CDR1 is LGHNT and CDR2 FRNRAP. Losses at the gene ends were 6 bases for V and 7 bases for J; bases not matched to a gene: 15. The CDR3 sequence: CASGPRQGGEREQYV. CDR3 bases: TGTGCTAGTGGCCCCCGACAGGGTGGGGAACGGGAGCAGTACGTC.

The V and J genes are TRBV27 and TRBJ2-5; the D gene is possibly TRBD1 (7 bases). The germline CDR1 and CDR2 sequences are MNHEY and SMNVEV (reference sequence). The CDR3 is 15 residues long. Deletions cut 0 bases from V and 1 base from J, with 9 bases between. The CDR3: CASSLSEGAQETQYF. CDR3 nucleotides: TGTGCCAGCAGTTTATCGGAGGGGGCCCAAGAGACCCAGTACTTC.

The CDR3 nucleotides are TGTGCCAGCGCTTCCGTAGCGGGGGGGATAGAGACCCAGTACTTC. The encoded protein is CASASVAGGIETQYF. The chain employs TRBV11-2 and TRBJ2-5, with 11 bases fitting TRBD2. Germline V CDR1 and CDR2: SGHAT, FQNNGV. V lost 8 bases and J lost 4; bases outside the gene matches: 9. The CDR3 spans 15 residues. Together with reference TRBV11-2 and TRBJ2-5, the CDR3 gives the full variable domain: EAGVAQSPRYKIIEKRQSVAFWCNPISGHATLYWYQQILGQGPKLLIQFQNNGVVDDSQLPKDRFSAERLKGVDSTLKIQPAKLEDSAVYLCASASVAGGIETQYFGPGTRLLVL.

V gene TRBV19 combines with J gene TRBJ2-1; TRBD2 agrees at 15 bases. This CDR3 is 20 amino acids long. CDR1 LNHDA and CDR2 SQIVND come from the germline V gene (reference sequence). V lost 4 bases and J lost 0; bases outside the gene matches: 10. The CDR3 region is CASSNPGLAGGFSSYNEQFF. The CDR3 DNA reads TGTGCCAGTAGTAACCCCGGACTAGCGGGGGGGTTTAGCTCCTACAATGAGCAGTTCTTC.

This clone has just one count. The chain carries TRBV4-2 and TRBJ1-1; D remains unclear. This CDR3 contains 14 residues. With 0 bases removed from V and 1 base from J, the gap between germline ends came to 6 bases. CDR1 LGHNA and CDR2 YNFKEQ come from the germline V gene. CDR3 in DNA: TGTGCCAGCAGCCAAGAAAGACAGAACACTGAAGCTTTCTTT. Its translation: CASSQERQNTEAFF.

The rearrangement joins TRBV10-3 to TRBJ2-5; 11 bases line up with TRBD2. Germline assignment: CDR1 ENHRY and CDR2 SYGVKD. V gave up 9 bases and J gave up 4 bases; unmatched junction bases: 7. This CDR3 contains 14 residues. The CDR3 DNA reads TGTGCCATGTATAGCGGGAGGGTTGGAGAGACCCAGTACTTC. Translated: CAMYSGRVGETQYF.

The chain couples TRBV5-1 to TRBJ2-1; D is perhaps TRBD2 (6 bases). CDR3 size: 12 residues. CDR1 and CDR2 from the germline V gene are SGHRS and YFSETQ. Trimming took off 4 bases at V and 9 bases at J, with 11 bases between the two ends. The CDR3 DNA reads as TGCGCCAGCAGCGCCGACGGGGGTGAGCAGTTCTTC. Translated: CASSADGGEQFF.

V and J are TRBV24-1 and TRBJ1-2; no clear D gene. Trimming left V 3 bases short and J 8 bases short, with 9 bases between. There are 12 residues in the CDR3. Germline loops: CDR1 KGHDR, CDR2 SFDVKD. The CDR3 loop is CATSDPNRGYTF. Here the CDR3 DNA reads TGTGCCACCAGTGATCCTAACCGGGGCTACACCTTC.

In this sample, this clone turned up a few times. The rearrangement joins TRBV19 to TRBJ1-5; 10 nucleotides align to TRBD1. This CDR3 spans 16 amino acids. Germline assignment: CDR1 LNHDA and CDR2 SQIVND (reference sequence). J lost 3 bases, V lost 7 bases, and 9 bases had no gene match. The CDR3 bases are TGTGCCAGTATCCCGGGACAGGGGTTACTCAATCAGCCCCAGCATTTT. Translation gives CASIPGQGLLNQPQHF. Full variable domain (rest looked up from reference TRBV19 and TRBJ1-5): DGGITQSPKYLFRKEGQNVTLSCEQNLNHDAMYWYRQDPGQGLRLIYYSQIVNDFQKGDIAEGYSVSREKKESFPLTVTSAQKNPTAFYLCASIPGQGLLNQPQHFGDGTRLSIL.

This chain connects TRBV10-2 to TRBJ2-5; TRBD2 matches at 12 bases. CDR1 WSHSY and CDR2 SAAADI come from the germline V gene. This CDR3 contains 15 residues. V lost 6 bases and J lost 2; bases outside the gene matches: 4. CDR3 sequence (DNA): TGCGCCAGCAGCCAGACTAGCGGGGGACAAGAGACCCAGTACTTC. Residues: CASSQTSGGQETQYF.

The gene calls are TRBV9 and TRBJ1-1; D is ambiguous. V shed 1 base and J shed 1 base, with 5 bases lying between them. The CDR3 totals 13 residues. The germline CDR1 and CDR2 sequences are SGDLS and YYNGEE. CDR3 coding DNA: TGTGCCAGCAGCGTATCAGGGAACACTGAAGCTTTCTTT. Translating it yields CASSVSGNTEAFF.

The rearrangement uses TRBV4-1 and TRBJ2-5; D might be TRBD2 (5 bases). Germline CDR1 MGHRA, CDR2 YSYEKL. V lost 1 base and J lost 2, with 14 bases in between. The CDR3 runs to 16 residues. The CDR3 DNA sequence: TGCGCCAGCAGCCAAGGGTCTTCGGGATGGCAAGAGACCCAGTACTTC. Residues: CASSQGSSGWQETQYF.

V usage is TRBV11-3 and J usage is TRBJ2-7; the match to TRBD2 covers 8 bases. Losses at the gene ends were 1 base for V and 6 bases for J; bases not matched to a gene: 11. Germline assignment: CDR1 SGHNT and CDR2 YENEEA. This CDR3 region has 16 residues. DNA of the CDR3: TGTGCCAGCAGCTTAGGCTCCGGGGGGGCAGGTCGCGAGCAGTACGTC. Amino acid sequence: CASSLGSGGAGREQYV.

This clone was counted only a few times. The chain is built from TRBV4-1 and TRBJ2-1, with D perhaps TRBD2 (5 bases). The germline gives CDR1 MGHRA, CDR2 YSYEKL. The CDR3 sequence is 13 residues long. V was shortened by 1 base and J by 4 bases, with 5 bases between the two germline ends. CDR3: CASSQAGYNEQFF. The CDR3 DNA sequence: TGCGCCAGCAGCCAAGCGGGGTACAATGAGCAGTTCTTC.

This chain connects TRBV20-1 to TRBJ2-3; D remains ambiguous. With 5 bases removed from V and 6 bases from J, the gap between germline ends came to 9 bases. Germline V gene lookup returns CDR1 DFQATT and CDR2 SNEGSKA (reference sequence). The CDR3 has 11 amino acids. The CDR3 is CSAGPPDTQYF. The CDR3, as DNA: TGCAGTGCTGGCCCCCCTGATACGCAGTATTTT.